This TCR beta chain was obtained from a study of OX40 agonist ivuxolimab in advanced cancers. Study context: Hepatocellular carcinoma, melanoma, renal cell or head and neck cancer was diagnosed in the dose-escalation patients. At roughly 83% male, the cohort had a mean age of approximately 60 years, ranging from about 20 to 79. Findings and caveats of the study: Relatively little clonal expansion, among the lowest observed, appeared in partial responders at 0.1-3.0 mg/kg.

On this clone itself: Its antigen is not known.

This CDR3 contains 17 residues. Trimming removed 5 bases from V and 3 bases from J; junction bases left unmatched: 13. Germline values: CDR1 MDHEN, CDR2 SYDVKM. Using immunoSEQ multiplex PCR, the repertoire was profiled, and TCRdb retains in-frame clones only, with some absent. The table has 65,000 to 90,000 clones, approximately 90% seen once. The receptor was isolated from an adult with an advanced solid tumor such as melanoma, head and neck, liver or kidney cancer. The chain couples TRBV28 to TRBJ1-1; 9 nucleotides line up with TRBD1. The sample in question was CD4+ or CD8+ T cells sorted from blood, obtained in a trial of the OX40 agonist ivuxolimab. In DNA, the CDR3 is TGTGCCAGCAGTCCCGCGGACAGGGGTGGAGGGGACACTGAAGCTTTCTTT. Its protein product is CASSPADRGGGDTEAFF.